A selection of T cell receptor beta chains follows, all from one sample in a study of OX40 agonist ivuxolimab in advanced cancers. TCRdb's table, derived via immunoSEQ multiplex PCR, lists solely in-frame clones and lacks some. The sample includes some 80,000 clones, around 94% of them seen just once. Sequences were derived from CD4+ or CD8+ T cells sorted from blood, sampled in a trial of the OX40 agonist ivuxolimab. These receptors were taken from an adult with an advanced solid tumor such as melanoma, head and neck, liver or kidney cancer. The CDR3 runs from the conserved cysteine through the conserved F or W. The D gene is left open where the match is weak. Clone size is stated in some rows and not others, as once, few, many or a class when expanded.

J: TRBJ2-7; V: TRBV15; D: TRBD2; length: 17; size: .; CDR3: CATSRGLAGGKTYEQYF; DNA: TGTGCCACCAGCAGGGGACTAGCGGGGGGAAAGACCTACGAGCAGTACTTC
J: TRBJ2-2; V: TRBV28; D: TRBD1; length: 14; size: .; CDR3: CASSWTGGGGELFF; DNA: TGTGCCAGCAGTTGGACAGGGGGTGGCGGGGAGCTGTTTTTT
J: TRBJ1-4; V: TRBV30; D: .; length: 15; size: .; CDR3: CAWSNGGAANEKLFF; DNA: TGTGCCTGGAGTAATGGGGGCGCGGCTAATGAAAAACTGTTTTTT
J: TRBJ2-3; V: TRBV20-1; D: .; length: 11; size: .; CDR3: CSAEARDTQYF; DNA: TGCAGTGCGGAGGCCAGAGATACGCAGTATTTT
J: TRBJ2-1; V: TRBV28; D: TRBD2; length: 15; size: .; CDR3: CASSSPTSGMGEQFF; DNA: TGTGCCAGCAGTTCGCCGACTAGCGGGATGGGTGAGCAGTTCTTC
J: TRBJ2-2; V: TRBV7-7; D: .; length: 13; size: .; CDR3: CASSPDPTGELFF; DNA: TGTGCTAGCAGCCCGGACCCCACCGGGGAGCTGTTTTTT
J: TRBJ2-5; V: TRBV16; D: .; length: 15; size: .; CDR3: CASSQTPRGTETQYF; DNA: TGTGCCAGCAGCCAAACTCCCAGAGGCACAGAGACCCAGTACTTC
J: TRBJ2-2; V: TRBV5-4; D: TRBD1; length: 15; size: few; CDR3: CASSSGQGLTGELFF; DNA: TGTGCCAGCAGCTCGGGACAGGGATTAACCGGGGAGCTGTTTTTT
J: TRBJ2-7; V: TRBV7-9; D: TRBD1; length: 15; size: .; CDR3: CASSLGWGTGYEQYF; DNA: TGTGCCAGCAGCTTAGGGTGGGGGACAGGGTACGAGCAGTACTTC
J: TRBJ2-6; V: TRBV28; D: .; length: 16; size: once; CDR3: CASSLGGRSGANVLTF; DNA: TGTGCCAGCAGTTTAGGCGGCCGATCTGGGGCCAACGTCCTGACTTTC
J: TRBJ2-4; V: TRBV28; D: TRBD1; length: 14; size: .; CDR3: CASSFSTGMDIQYF; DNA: TGTGCCAGCAGTTTCTCGACAGGGATGGACATTCAGTACTTC
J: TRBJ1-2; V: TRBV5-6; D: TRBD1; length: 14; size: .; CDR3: CASSLVGQNYGYTF; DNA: TGTGCCAGCAGCTTGGTGGGACAGAACTATGGCTACACCTTC
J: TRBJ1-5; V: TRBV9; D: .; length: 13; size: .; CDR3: CASSVQGGQPQHF; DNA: TGTGCCAGCAGCGTCCAGGGAGGTCAGCCCCAGCATTTT
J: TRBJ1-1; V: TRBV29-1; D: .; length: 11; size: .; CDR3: CSVRDLTEAFF; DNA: TGCAGCGTTAGGGATCTGACTGAAGCTTTCTTT
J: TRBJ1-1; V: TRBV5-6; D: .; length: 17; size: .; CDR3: CASSEKTLNFMNTEAFF; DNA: TGTGCCAGCAGCGAGAAGACACTCAACTTCATGAACACTGAAGCTTTCTTT
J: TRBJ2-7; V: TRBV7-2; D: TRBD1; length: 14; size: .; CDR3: CASSRTGTGVEQYF; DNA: TGTGCCAGCAGCCGCACCGGGACAGGGGTCGAGCAGTACTTC
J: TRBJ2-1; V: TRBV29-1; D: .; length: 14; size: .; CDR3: CSVDGGKAYNEQFF; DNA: TGCAGCGTTGATGGGGGGAAGGCTTACAATGAGCAGTTCTTC
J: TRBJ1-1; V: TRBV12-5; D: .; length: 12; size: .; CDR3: CASGLGAIEAFF; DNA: TGTGCTAGTGGTTTGGGGGCTATCGAAGCTTTCTTT
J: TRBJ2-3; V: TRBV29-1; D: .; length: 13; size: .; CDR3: CSVDRDHTDTQYF; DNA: TGCAGCGTCGACCGGGACCACACAGATACGCAGTATTTT
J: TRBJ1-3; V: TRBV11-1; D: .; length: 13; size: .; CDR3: CASSLKRGNTIYF; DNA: TGTGCCAGCAGCTTAAAGAGAGGAAACACCATATATTTT
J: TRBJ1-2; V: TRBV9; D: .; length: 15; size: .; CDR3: CASSAGEGRAYGYTF; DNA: TGTGCCAGCAGCGCTGGGGAGGGGCGGGCCTATGGCTACACCTTC
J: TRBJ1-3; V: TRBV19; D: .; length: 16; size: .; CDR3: CASSRAARVSGNTIYF; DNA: TGTGCCAGTAGCCGGGCAGCCAGAGTCTCTGGAAACACCATATATTTT
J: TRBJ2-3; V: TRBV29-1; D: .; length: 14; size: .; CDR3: CSVAGTLDTDTQYF; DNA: TGCAGCGTCGCCGGGACCCTAGACACAGATACGCAGTATTTT
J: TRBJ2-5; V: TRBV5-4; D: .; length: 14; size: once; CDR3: CASSSTKEGETQYF; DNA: TGTGCCAGCAGCTCGACGAAGGAGGGAGAGACCCAGTACTTC
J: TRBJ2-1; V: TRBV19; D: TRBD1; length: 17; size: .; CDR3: CASSTRSGTVVYNEQFF; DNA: TGTGCCAGTAGTACCAGATCCGGGACAGTGGTGTACAATGAGCAGTTCTTC
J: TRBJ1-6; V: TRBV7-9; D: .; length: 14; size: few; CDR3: CASSLGEGYSPLHF; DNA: TGTGCCAGCAGCTTGGGGGAGGGTTATTCACCCCTCCACTTT
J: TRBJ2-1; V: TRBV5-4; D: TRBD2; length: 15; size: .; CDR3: CASSTLAGGSNEQFF; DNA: TGTGCCAGCAGCACCCTAGCGGGGGGTAGCAATGAGCAGTTCTTC
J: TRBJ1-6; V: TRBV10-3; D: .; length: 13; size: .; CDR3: CAIKGEASSPLHF; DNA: TGTGCCATCAAGGGGGAGGCGTCTTCACCCCTCCACTTT
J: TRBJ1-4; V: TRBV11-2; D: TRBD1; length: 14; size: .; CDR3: CASSPQGRWEKLFF; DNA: TGTGCCAGCAGCCCACAGGGGAGATGGGAAAAACTGTTTTTT
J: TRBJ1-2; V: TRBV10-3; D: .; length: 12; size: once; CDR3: CAGSDSNYGYTF; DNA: TGTGCCGGATCGGATTCTAACTATGGCTACACCTTC
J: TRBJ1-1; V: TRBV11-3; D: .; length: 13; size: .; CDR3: CASSLDADTEAFF; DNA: TGTGCCAGCAGCTTAGACGCGGACACTGAAGCTTTCTTT